The 9 T cell receptor beta chains below were found in one sample sequenced in a study of response to subunit inactivated influenza vaccine. Using its own MiXCR run on the RT-PCR reads, TCRdb lists one record per CDR3 protein. The table lists approximately 500,000 distinct CDR3 sequences, 10% to 15% of them singletons. Sequencing was performed on PBMCs from blood, taken 35 to 45 days after vaccination. These receptors were taken from a middle-aged man who received an inactivated influenza vaccine.

The chain links TRBV28 to TRBJ2-2; perhaps TRBD2 as D (6 bases). The V end was cut by 3 bases, the J end by 0 bases, with 26 bases between. Germline loops: CDR1 MDHEN, CDR2 SYDVKM. The CDR3 length is 21 residues. The CDR3 is CASSLGKIFGGGTSNTGELFF. The CDR3, as DNA: TGTGCCAGCAGTTTGGGAAAAATTTTTGGGGGAGGAACCTCGAACACCGGGGAGCTGTTTTTT.

The CDR3 here is CASSFSYRGAQYF. The CDR3 region has the DNA TGTGCCAGCAGCTTCTCCTACCGGGGAGCCCAGTACTTC. The chain carries TRBV11-3 and TRBJ2-5; tentatively, D is TRBD2 (5 bases). CDR1 and CDR2 (germline): SGHNT, YENEEA. The CDR3 contains 13 residues. The V gene lost 3 bases and the J gene lost 9 bases, with 14 bases spanning the gap.

In this sample, this clonotype turned up many times. This chain connects TRBV12-3 or TRBV12-4 to TRBJ2-5; D not certain. The CDR3 sequence is 12 residues long. Trimming pared 10 bases from V and 0 bases from J, leaving 9 bases between. CDR3: CATGWDQETQYF. As DNA, the CDR3 is TGTGCCACCGGTTGGGACCAAGAGACCCAGTACTTC.

The chain carries TRBV7-9 and TRBJ1-2; the match to TRBD1 covers 7 bases. Germline-derived CDR1 and CDR2 are SEHNR and FQNEAQ (reference sequence). The CDR3 extends over 14 amino acids. Unmatched junction bases numbered 6, after V lost 1 base and J lost 7 bases. The CDR3: CASSLEQGIGGYTF. Written as DNA, the CDR3 is TGTGCCAGCAGCTTAGAACAGGGGATAGGTGGCTACACCTTC.

This clonotype was counted only a few times. The chain is built from TRBV7-2 and TRBJ1-4; tentative D call: TRBD1 (5 bases). Per the germline V gene, CDR1 is SGHTA and CDR2 is FQGNSA. The V and J ends lost 0 bases and 2 bases respectively, with 7 bases between them. This CDR3 is built from 15 residues. CDR3 coding DNA: TGTGCCAGCAGCTTAGCGGGGCGGACTAATGAAAAACTGTTTTTT. This codes for CASSLAGRTNEKLFF.

The chain recombines TRBV20-1 with TRBJ1-1, with D perhaps TRBD1 (6 bases). The length of the CDR3 is 16 residues. Germline CDR1 DFQATT, CDR2 SNEGSKA (reference sequence). The ends were cut back, 1 base at V and 1 base at J, with 16 bases in the middle. CDR3 amino acids: CSARASRGVGNTEAFF. The CDR3 region has the DNA TGCAGTGCTAGAGCTAGTAGGGGGGTAGGGAACACTGAAGCTTTCTTT.

This clonotype was seen a few times. The chain employs TRBV12-3 or TRBV12-4 and TRBJ2-7; D uncertain. With 2 bases removed from V and 5 bases from J, the gap between germline ends came to 13 bases. This CDR3 spans 14 amino acids. CDR3 residues: CASSLYREDDEQYF. The CDR3 nucleotides read TGTGCCAGCAGTTTATATAGGGAAGACGACGAGCAGTACTTC.

This sequence joins TRBV20-1 and TRBJ1-5; tentative D call: TRBD1 (5 bases). This CDR3 contains 14 residues. The V gene lost 3 bases and the J gene lost 8 bases, with 17 bases spanning the gap. Germline-derived CDR1 and CDR2 are DFQATT and SNEGSKA (reference sequence). CDR3 sequence (DNA): TGCAGTGCTAGGGCTGGAGGGGAGGGTAAGCCCCAGCATTTT. Encoded protein: CSARAGGEGKPQHF.

The chain uses TRBV4-2 and TRBJ1-1, with 9 bases aligning to TRBD1. This CDR3 comprises 17 residues. Trimming cost V 2 bases and J 4 bases; bases outside gene matches: 11. Per the germline V gene, CDR1 is LGHNA and CDR2 is YNFKEQ. This CDR3 is CASSQFTLQGASTEAFF. DNA for the CDR3: TGTGCCAGCAGCCAATTCACTCTACAGGGGGCGAGCACTGAAGCTTTCTTT.